This T cell receptor (beta chain) was captured by sequencing in a study of CD8 T cells in Susac syndrome. Study in general: The Susac syndrome patients that were sequenced included roughly six with active disease and under ten in remission.

Reverse transcription of roughly 0.45 to 1 ug RNA was carried out with random hexamers. In TCRdb, the immunoSEQ multiplex PCR reads were re-called with MiXCR into one record per CDR3 protein. The sample contains over 80,000 distinct CDR3 sequences, approximately 93% of which appear only once. Peripheral blood CD8+ and CD4+ T cells were profiled by TCR beta sequencing. Recently defined diagnostic criteria classed the Susac syndrome patients as definite or probable. V was cut by 2 bases and J by 2 bases, with 7 bases left in between. Germline CDR1 and CDR2: MDHEN and SYDVKM. CDR3 length equals 14 residues.

Sequences were obtained from CD8+ T cells from PBMCs. The source is a human donor with Susac syndrome. The rearrangement links TRBV28 to TRBJ2-1; D not certain. The CDR3 loop reads CASSLGRAYNEQFF. In DNA, the CDR3 is TGTGCCAGCAGTTTAGGTAGGGCCTACAATGAGCAGTTCTTC.